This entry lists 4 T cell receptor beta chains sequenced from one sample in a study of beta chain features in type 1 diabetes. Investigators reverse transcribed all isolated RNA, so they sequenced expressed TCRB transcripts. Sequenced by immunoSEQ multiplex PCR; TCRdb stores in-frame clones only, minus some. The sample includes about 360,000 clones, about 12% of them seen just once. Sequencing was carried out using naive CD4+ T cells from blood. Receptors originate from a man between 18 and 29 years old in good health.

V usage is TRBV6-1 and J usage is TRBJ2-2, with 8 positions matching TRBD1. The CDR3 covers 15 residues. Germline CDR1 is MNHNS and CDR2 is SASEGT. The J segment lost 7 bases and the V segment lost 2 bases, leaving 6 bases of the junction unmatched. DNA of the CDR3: TGTGCCAGCAGTGAATTGACAGGGGCCCACGGGGAGCTGTTTTTT. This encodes CASSELTGAHGELFF.

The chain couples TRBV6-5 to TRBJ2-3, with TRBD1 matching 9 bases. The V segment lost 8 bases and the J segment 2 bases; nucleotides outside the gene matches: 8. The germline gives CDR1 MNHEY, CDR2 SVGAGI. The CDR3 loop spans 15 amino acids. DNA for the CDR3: TGTGCCAGCGGCGAGAGACAGGGGGTCACAGATACGCAGTATTTT. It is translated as CASGERQGVTDTQYF.

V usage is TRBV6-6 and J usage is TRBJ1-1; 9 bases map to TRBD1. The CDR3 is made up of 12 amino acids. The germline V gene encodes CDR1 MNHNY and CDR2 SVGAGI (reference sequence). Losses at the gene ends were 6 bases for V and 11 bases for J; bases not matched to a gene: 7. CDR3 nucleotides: TGTGCCAGCAGGGAACAGGGGGCTCGGGCTTTCTTT. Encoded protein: CASREQGARAFF.

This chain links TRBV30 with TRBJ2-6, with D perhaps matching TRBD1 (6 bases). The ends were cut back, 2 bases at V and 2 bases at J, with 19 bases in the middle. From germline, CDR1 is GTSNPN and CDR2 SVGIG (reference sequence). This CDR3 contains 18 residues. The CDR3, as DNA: TGTGCCTGGAGTTTAACGTCGCAGGGGAGAACTGGGGCCAACGTCCTGACTTTC. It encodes CAWSLTSQGRTGANVLTF.